This entry features one T cell receptor beta chain sequence. Its antigen is undetermined. It was with 60 Vbeta and 13 Jbeta primers that the PCR ran. Clones were read by immunoSEQ multiplex PCR, and TCRdb kept only the in-frame ones, dropping some. The sample records roughly 150,000 clones, nearly 70% being singletons. This sample is part of a study of cytomegalovirus exposure and HLA in healthy donors. Study-level findings and limits: Sequencing had likely introduced a cluster of highly shared sequence variants as an artifact. With DRB1 most and HLA-C fewest, TCR association rates differed between HLA loci in a later analysis. Analysis performed later showed TCR beta chains linked to HLA being more clonally expanded than equally common others.

The source material was PBMCs. The sequence derives from a man aged 30 to 39 in good health and CMV-seropositive.

The CDR3 DNA follows: TGTGCCAGCAGTTACTCGGGCGTATTAGAGCCCCAGCATTTT. This translates into CASSYSGVLEPQHF. J is TRBJ1-5 and V is TRBV6-5; D uncertain. CDR3 length equals 14 residues. Germline V lookup: CDR1 MNHEY, CDR2 SVGAGI. Deletions cut 0 bases from V and 8 bases from J, with 11 bases between.